This TCR beta chain emerged from a study of CXCR3-negative and CXCR3-positive naive CD8 T cells. Study outcomes and limitations: TRB CDR3 hydrophobicity was greater in CXCR3-positive naive cells than in CXCR3-negative naive cells.

Germline lookup yields CDR1 MNHEY and CDR2 SVGEGT. The CDR3 sequence is 14 residues long. UMI-tagged TRB cDNA libraries were built via 5' RACE. Reprocessing the 5' RACE reads, TCRdb reports a single entry for every CDR3 protein and omits DNA. The sample has 65,000 to 85,000 distinct CDR3 sequences; the top ten hold over 1.3%. On this clonotype: What it binds is unknown.

Sequenced material: naive CXCR3- CD8+ T cells from blood. Sample subset: CD45RO-CCR7+CD27+CD95- naive CD8+ T cells lacking CXCR3 (TNR3-). The chain joins TRBV6-2 or TRBV6-3 to TRBJ2-7; absent DNA, TCRdb's TRBD1 call cannot be checked. The TCR originated in a human donor in good health. Some clones in this sample may be carry-over from other donors' samples. CDR3 region: CASSYPGQGYEQYF.